The clone carrying this T cell receptor (beta chain) has a count of ten or more. RNA transcripts yielded amplified TCR beta CDR3 regions. Initially, a first-round RT-PCR of the TCR CDR3 employed the HTBI primer set. TCRdb fed the multiplex PCR reads into MiXCR, producing one record per CDR3 protein. Found here are under 350,000 distinct CDR3 sequences, about 21% of them singletons; the top ten hold under 55%. The sample comes from a study of T cells in Graves' hyperthyroidism and ophthalmopathy. The sequencing input was blood. The receptor comes from a woman aged 45 to 65 with Graves' hyperthyroidism.

The CDR3 here is CASSRSQGATGQPQHF. CDR3 nucleotide sequence: TGTGCCAGCAGTAGATCACAGGGGGCAACGGGTCAGCCCCAGCATTTT. V usage is TRBV6-1 and J usage is TRBJ1-5, with 9 bases matching TRBD1. Germline CDR1 is MNHNS and CDR2 is SASEGT. J was trimmed by 6 bases and V by 5 bases; bases with no gene match: 11. CDR3 length: 16 amino acids.